A selection of T cell receptor beta chains follows, all from one sample in a study of T cell responses to AZD1222 COVID-19 vaccine. The data were produced by immunoSEQ multiplex PCR, yet TCRdb's version contains in-frame clones alone and is incomplete. The top ten hold approximately 5% of the sample, which has some 150,000 clones, approximately 90% seen once. Sequencing was performed on peripheral blood, taken on day 0 of AZD1222 vaccination. These receptor sequences come from an adult in good health. The CDR3 runs from the conserved cysteine through the conserved F or W. A D gene is named only where the DNA matches it firmly. The size entry is marked missing in some rows and otherwise reads once, few, many or a size class.

D	V	size	J	DNA	CDR3
.	TRBV27	.	TRBJ2-2	TGTGCCAGCAGTTCACTCTCCACCGGGGAGCTGTTTTTT	CASSSLSTGELFF
.	TRBV5-6	once	TRBJ1-2	TGTGCCAGCAGCTTGGAAGGGGCATTCTATGGCTACACCTTC	CASSLEGAFYGYTF
.	TRBV2	few	TRBJ2-2	TGTGCCAGCAGTGAACTTGGCACCGGGGAGCTGTTTTTT	CASSELGTGELFF
.	TRBV7-6	.	TRBJ2-5	TGTGCCAGCAGCCCACGGGTCCCACAAGAGACCCAGTACTTC	CASSPRVPQETQYF
.	TRBV6-2/TRBV6-3	few	TRBJ1-5	TGTGCCAGCACCCCGTATAGCAATCAGCCCCAGCATTTT	CASTPYSNQPQHF
.	TRBV21-1	.	TRBJ2-7	TGTGCCAGCAGCCTCATAGGGACAGGCGCTAGACGCGAGCAGTACTTC	CASSLIGTGARREQYF
TRBD2	TRBV6-2/TRBV6-3	.	TRBJ2-1	TGTGCCAGCAGTTACGGGAGGGCCATCTACAATGAGCAGTTCTTC	CASSYGRAIYNEQFF
TRBD1	TRBV24-1	.	TRBJ2-5	TGTGCCACCAGTGATTCAGGGGGCTGGGAGTTTGAAGAGACCCAGTACTTC	CATSDSGGWEFEETQYF
.	TRBV19	.	TRBJ1-5	TGTGCCAGTAGGGTCGGGTTACAGCCCCAGCATTTT	CASRVGLQPQHF
.	TRBV11-2	.	TRBJ2-3	TGTGCCAGCAGCTTAATGGCAGGGAGCACAGATACGCAGTATTTT	CASSLMAGSTDTQYF
TRBD1	TRBV7-9	.	TRBJ2-7	TGTGCCAGCAGCCAGACGGGACAGGGCTACGAGCAGTACTTC	CASSQTGQGYEQYF
.	TRBV28	.	TRBJ1-2	TGTGCCAGCAGTTTATCTTTGGCAGGGGAATATGGCTACACCTTC	CASSLSLAGEYGYTF
.	TRBV28	.	TRBJ1-2	TGTGCCAGTAGGGTGCGCTATGGCTACACCTTC	CASRVRYGYTF
.	TRBV9	.	TRBJ1-6	TGTGCCAGCAGCGATCCTTGGGGGTTGAGTTCACCCCTCCACTTT	CASSDPWGLSSPLHF
.	TRBV9	.	TRBJ2-2	TGTGCCAGCAGCGTAGGACAGTTGAACACCGGGGAGCTGTTTTTT	CASSVGQLNTGELFF
.	TRBV6-5	.	TRBJ2-1	TGTGCCAGCAGTTACTCGACCGCTCGCCACCGCAATGAGCAGTTCTTC	CASSYSTARHRNEQFF
.	TRBV18	.	TRBJ1-4	TGTGCCAGCTCACCGCGAATGAATGAAAAACTGTTTTTT	CASSPRMNEKLFF
.	TRBV18	once	TRBJ2-2	TGTGCCAGCTCACCCAGGTCGAACACCGGGGAGCTGTTTTTT	CASSPRSNTGELFF
TRBD1	TRBV25-1	.	TRBJ1-3	TGTGCCAGCAGAAATGCAGGGGGCGTGGGAAACACCATATATTTT	CASRNAGGVGNTIYF
.	TRBV6-5	.	TRBJ2-1	TGTGCCAGCACCACGATCGGGGGCAATGAGCAGTTCTTC	CASTTIGGNEQFF
TRBD1	TRBV29-1	.	TRBJ1-1	TGCAGCGTTGCCGACAGGGGCAAGAACACTGAAGCTTTCTTT	CSVADRGKNTEAFF
.	TRBV7-9	.	TRBJ1-2	TGTGCCAGCAGCCGACAGCCCGAGATCTATGGCTACACCTTC	CASSRQPEIYGYTF
.	TRBV9	few	TRBJ1-2	TGTGCCAGCAGCTCCCCCCGACAGTCGAGCTACACCTTC	CASSSPRQSSYTF
.	TRBV15	once	TRBJ2-3	TGTGCCACCAGCAGAGACGGGGGAGTGGGGACAGATACGCAGTATTTT	CATSRDGGVGTDTQYF
TRBD2	TRBV7-3	.	TRBJ2-1	TGTGCCAGCAGCCAGACTAGCGTAAACAATGAGCAGTTCTTC	CASSQTSVNNEQFF
TRBD1	TRBV19	once	TRBJ2-1	TGTGCCAGTAGTATGGGCCAGGGGGCGGTCAATGAGCAGTTCTTC	CASSMGQGAVNEQFF
TRBD1	TRBV20-1	.	TRBJ1-2	TGCAGTGCTAGGGGCAGGGGGTATGACACCTTC	CSARGRGYDTF
TRBD1	TRBV4-1	.	TRBJ1-1	TGCGCCAGCAGCAAAGGACAGGGGGAGGGGGTGAACACTGAAGCTTTCTTT	CASSKGQGEGVNTEAFF
TRBD2	TRBV7-2	.	TRBJ2-1	TGTGCCAGCAGACGGCGGGAGGGCCGTAATGAGCAGTTCTTC	CASRRREGRNEQFF
TRBD1	TRBV6-5	.	TRBJ1-2	TGTGCCAGCAGTCCTCCGACAGGGTTGAGCTATGGCTACACCTTC	CASSPPTGLSYGYTF
.	TRBV18	.	TRBJ2-5	TGTGCCAGCTCATCTGAGACCCAGTACTTC	CASSSETQYF
TRBD2	TRBV15	.	TRBJ2-1	TGTGCCACCAGCTCGTCCGGGACTAGTTTTGAGCAGTTCTTC	CATSSSGTSFEQFF
TRBD2	TRBV28	.	TRBJ2-7	TGTGCCAGCAGTCGACTAGCGCAAGTGGCCTACGAGCAGTACTTC	CASSRLAQVAYEQYF
TRBD1	TRBV5-1	.	TRBJ1-3	TGCGCCAGCAGCTTTGCGGGACAGGCCTTCTCTGGAAACACCATATATTTT	CASSFAGQAFSGNTIYF
.	TRBV7-9	.	TRBJ2-1	TGTGCCAGCAGCCATGGGAAGCCCGGGGTGGGTAATGAGCAGTTCTTC	CASSHGKPGVGNEQFF
.	TRBV5-1	once	TRBJ2-1	TGCGCCAGCAGCTTGACGACTACCGGTAATTGGAATGAGCAGTTCTTC	CASSLTTTGNWNEQFF
.	TRBV19	.	TRBJ1-1	TGTGCCAGTACCACCCGTCATTTGAACACTGAAGCTTTCTTT	CASTTRHLNTEAFF
TRBD1	TRBV7-2	.	TRBJ1-4	TGTGCCAGCAGCTTAAGGGGGCGCGAAAAACTGTTTTTT	CASSLRGREKLFF
.	TRBV28	once	TRBJ2-4	TGTGCCAGCAGAGGGGACCTAGCCAAAAACATTCAGTACTTC	CASRGDLAKNIQYF
.	TRBV9	.	TRBJ1-4	TGTGCCAGCAGCGTAGGGGGATCAACTAATGAAAAACTGTTTTTT	CASSVGGSTNEKLFF
.	TRBV30	.	TRBJ1-1	TGTGCCTGGAGTAGGGCGAGGGGCACTGAAGCTTTCTTT	CAWSRARGTEAFF